The clone carrying this T cell receptor beta chain was recorded many times. Its antigen is not known. In TCRdb, the 5' RACE reads were re-called with MiXCR into one record per CDR3 protein. The sample has 500,000 to 650,000 distinct CDR3 sequences, approximately 20% seen once; the top ten hold approximately 0.49%. The entry originates in a study of identical twins. Overall study findings and caveats: With monozygotic twins, out-of-frame TCR alpha sharing exceeded what models estimated. Analyses of zero insertions could be partly confounded by invariant MAIT and iNKT cells. Cross-sectional statistical analysis, not tracking of the same donors, underpinned the conclusions.

J lost 5 bases, V lost 6 bases, and 4 bases had no gene match. Germline V lookup: CDR1 DFQATT, CDR2 SNEGSKA (reference sequence). The CDR3 has 12 amino acids. The sample also formed part of further work on yellow fever vaccine responses in identical twins.

The chain carries TRBV20-1 and TRBJ1-2, with 9 bases fitting TRBD1. The TCR was taken from a woman aged 18-29 years in good health. The sample was CD4+ T cells sorted from blood. DNA for the CDR3: TGCAGTGCAATACAGGGGGCGTATGGCTACACCTTC. The encoded protein is CSAIQGAYGYTF.